This section outlines one TCR beta chain sequence together with its context. Using a J-beta primer mix together with a sample-barcoded 5' primer, a second PCR was run for roughly 7 to 11 cycles. TCRdb reanalysed the 5' RACE reads using MiXCR and keeps one entry per CDR3 protein. In the table there are 700,000 or so distinct CDR3 sequences, roughly two fifths of which are singletons. The sample comes from a study of blood T cells in healthy people across ages. Each sample used at least 6 million PBMCs. The CDR3 is 15 amino acids. Germline V lookup: CDR1 SGHVS, CDR2 FNYEAQ. V was clipped by 5 bases and J by 2 bases, with 13 bases between them.

This TCR was recovered from an elderly man in good health. The specimen sequenced was blood. The J gene is TRBJ1-3, the V gene TRBV7-6; D might be TRBD1 (6 bases). The CDR3 region has the DNA TGTGCCAGCAGCGCATCGACAGGACCTGGAAACACCATATATTTT. Translation: CASSASTGPGNTIYF.